This is a list of T cell receptor beta chains from one sample in a study of identical twins. TCRdb passed the 5' RACE reads through MiXCR, listing each CDR3 protein once. The sample includes 690,000 or so distinct CDR3 sequences, more than 6.5% of them seen just once. In addition, the sample was reused for a study of yellow fever vaccine responses in identical twins.

The sample taken for sequencing was PBMCs. These TCRs come from a woman aged 18-29 years in good health. The CDR3 runs from the conserved cysteine through the conserved F or W. Fields, in order: CDR3 DNA, CDR3 protein, D gene, J gene, V gene, clone size. A D gene is named only where the DNA matches it firmly. Some rows have no size entry. The others give once, few or many, or a class for an expanded clone.

DNA: TGCAGTGCTAGAGATGGCAGGGGGCGGGGCAATGAGCAGTTCTTC
CDR3: CSARDGRGRGNEQFF
D: TRBD1
J: TRBJ2-1
V: TRBV20-1
size: .

DNA: TGCAGTGCTGGGGGAAACGAGCAGTACTTC
CDR3: CSAGGNEQYF
D: .
J: TRBJ2-7
V: TRBV20-1
size: .

DNA: TGTGCCAGCAGTAAGGGCTTGTGGGGGGCAGCTTTCTTT
CDR3: CASSKGLWGAAFF
D: .
J: TRBJ1-1
V: TRBV6-1
size: many

DNA: TGTGCCAGCAGTTTGCGAGGGGTCTACGAGCAGTACTTC
CDR3: CASSLRGVYEQYF
D: .
J: TRBJ2-7
V: TRBV12-3/TRBV12-4
size: few

DNA: TGTGCCAGCAGCCCCCCCCGGGGGGGGCATGTAGATACGCAGTATTTT
CDR3: CASSPPRGGHVDTQYF
D: TRBD2
J: TRBJ2-3
V: TRBV28
size: .

DNA: TGTGCCACCAGCAGAGAGGCGGCTAGCGGGATGTACAATGAGCAGTTCTTC
CDR3: CATSREAASGMYNEQFF
D: TRBD2
J: TRBJ2-1
V: TRBV15
size: few

DNA: TGCAGCGTTGATTCCCGGATCAACAATGAGCAGTTCTTC
CDR3: CSVDSRINNEQFF
D: .
J: TRBJ2-1
V: TRBV29-1
size: many

DNA: TGTGCCAGCCTATCGGGGCCTAGCACAGATACGCAGTATTTT
CDR3: CASLSGPSTDTQYF
D: .
J: TRBJ2-3
V: TRBV2
size: many

DNA: TGTGCCAGCAGCGTAGGGACTTGGGGACGGGGGGCCAGCACAGATACGCAGTATTTT
CDR3: CASSVGTWGRGASTDTQYF
D: .
J: TRBJ2-3
V: TRBV9
size: few

DNA: TGTGCCATCAGTATCGCCAGGGGGCAAGGCTACGAGCAGTACTTC
CDR3: CAISIARGQGYEQYF
D: TRBD1
J: TRBJ2-7
V: TRBV10-3
size: few

DNA: TGTGCCAGCAGGGGACAAAGCAATCAGCCCCAGCATTTT
CDR3: CASRGQSNQPQHF
D: .
J: TRBJ1-5
V: TRBV6-2/TRBV6-3
size: many

DNA: TGCGCCAGCAGTGGGGAATCGCACACTGAAGCTTTCTTT
CDR3: CASSGESHTEAFF
D: .
J: TRBJ1-1
V: TRBV10-2
size: few

DNA: TGCAGCGTTGAAGGAAAAGGGCTGCTTGAAGCTTTCTTT
CDR3: CSVEGKGLLEAFF
D: .
J: TRBJ1-1
V: TRBV29-1
size: .

DNA: TGTGCCAGCCGCCCAGAAGGGGACCAAGATACGCAGTATTTT
CDR3: CASRPEGDQDTQYF
D: .
J: TRBJ2-3
V: TRBV7-8
size: many

DNA: TGCAGCGTCCCGGACTGGACCTACAATGAGCAGTTCTTC
CDR3: CSVPDWTYNEQFF
D: .
J: TRBJ2-1
V: TRBV29-1
size: .

DNA: TGTGCCACCAGTGAGACCGGGACAGGGGCAAGGCTAAATTTT
CDR3: CATSETGTGARLNF
D: TRBD1
J: TRBJ1-5
V: TRBV24-1
size: many

DNA: TGTGCCATCAGCGTTAGCGGGGGGGCCGAAAACATTCAGTACTTC
CDR3: CAISVSGGAENIQYF
D: TRBD2
J: TRBJ2-4
V: TRBV10-3
size: .

DNA: TGTGCCAGCAGCCCTGCGGGAGGGGGCCCAACTGACAATGAGCAGTTCTTC
CDR3: CASSPAGGGPTDNEQFF
D: TRBD2
J: TRBJ2-1
V: TRBV5-6
size: few

DNA: TGTGCCAGCAGTGCCACTAGCGCCCACGAGCAGTACTTC
CDR3: CASSATSAHEQYF
D: TRBD2
J: TRBJ2-7
V: TRBV2
size: .

DNA: TGTGCCAGCATCCCCGGGACTACTTCTAGTGAGCAGTACTTC
CDR3: CASIPGTTSSEQYF
D: TRBD2
J: TRBJ2-7
V: TRBV13
size: .

DNA: TGTGCCAGCAGCCCTCGGACTAGCGGGTTCCGAGATACGCAGTATTTT
CDR3: CASSPRTSGFRDTQYF
D: TRBD2
J: TRBJ2-3
V: TRBV9
size: .

DNA: TGTGCCAGCACCCTGCCCGGGAAGAACACTGAAGCTTTCTTT
CDR3: CASTLPGKNTEAFF
D: .
J: TRBJ1-1
V: TRBV6-1
size: .

DNA: TGTGCTAGCAGCCCCGGGACAGACCAAGAGACCCAGTACTTC
CDR3: CASSPGTDQETQYF
D: TRBD1
J: TRBJ2-5
V: TRBV7-7
size: many

DNA: TGCAGCGTTGAGGGACTAGCGGGAGGGCCGTCCTACGAGCAGTACTTC
CDR3: CSVEGLAGGPSYEQYF
D: TRBD2
J: TRBJ2-7
V: TRBV29-1
size: .

DNA: TGTGCCAGCAGCCCCCCCGGACCCTATGGCTACACCTTC
CDR3: CASSPPGPYGYTF
D: .
J: TRBJ1-2
V: TRBV7-9
size: few

DNA: TGTGCCAGCAGTGGACATAACTCCTACAATGAGCAGTTCTTC
CDR3: CASSGHNSYNEQFF
D: .
J: TRBJ2-1
V: TRBV6-2/TRBV6-3
size: few